A single sample is the source of the 23 T cell receptor beta chains below, sequenced in a study of blood T cell repertoires in COVID-19. Produced via immunoSEQ multiplex PCR; TCRdb's table is partial and in-frame only. Among about 140,000 clones, about 82% were seen once, and the ten largest hold 2.5% to 3%. Specimen: peripheral blood. These TCRs come from a man aged 50-60 years with acute or convalescent COVID-19.

This chain uses TRBV6-5 with TRBJ1-5, with a tentative D call TRBD1 (5 bases). Trimming shortened V by 8 bases and J by 2 bases, and 16 bases separated the two germline ends. Germline lookup yields CDR1 MNHEY and CDR2 SVGAGI. The CDR3 is 15 amino acids. Written as DNA, the CDR3 is TGTGCCAGCGCAGCGGGGGGATATGGCAATCAGCCCCAGCATTTT. Translation gives CASAAGGYGNQPQHF.

This clone has a handful of counts. The CDR3 coding sequence is TGTGCCAGCAGTCCCCCAGGTGAAGCTTTCTTT. It encodes CASSPPGEAFF. The chain combines TRBV12-3 or TRBV12-4 with TRBJ1-1; D gene unclear. The CDR3 extends over 11 amino acids. V lost 5 bases to trimming and J lost 7 bases, with 8 bases between them.

This sequence joins TRBV18 and TRBJ1-6, with D possibly TRBD1 on 5 matching bases. Germline values: CDR1 KGHSH, CDR2 LQKENI. The germline V and J ends were trimmed by 3 bases and 13 bases, with 16 bases remaining between them. CDR3 length equals 14 residues. Here the CDR3 DNA reads TGTGCCAGCTCACCGCGGGACGGCCGATCCCCCCTCCACTTT. It encodes CASSPRDGRSPLHF.

The V gene is TRBV7-6, the J gene TRBJ1-1; no definite D call. Trimming left V 6 bases short and J 3 bases short, with 11 bases between. The CDR3 spans 13 residues. CDR1 SGHVS and CDR2 FNYEAQ come from the germline V gene. The CDR3 DNA follows: TGTGCCAGCAGTTCAGGCTTGGACACTGAAGCTTTCTTT. Translated: CASSSGLDTEAFF.

There are a few counts of this clone. J is TRBJ2-5 and V is TRBV7-3; D is unresolved. Trimming left V 1 base short and J 5 bases short, with 5 bases between. The CDR3 extends over 12 amino acids. Germline-derived CDR1 and CDR2 are SGHTA and FQGTGA. CDR3 coding DNA: TGTGCCAGCAGCTTAATCGGGGAGACCCAGTACTTC. Translation: CASSLIGETQYF.

This sequence joins TRBV20-1 and TRBJ2-7; weak D call: TRBD1 (5 bases). V gave up 6 bases and J gave up 4 bases, with 10 bases separating them. This CDR3 spans 11 amino acids. Per the germline V gene, CDR1 is DFQATT and CDR2 is SNEGSKA (reference sequence). Here the CDR3 reads CSALSGYEQYF. The CDR3 DNA is TGCAGTGCCCTTTCAGGGTACGAGCAGTACTTC.

The gene calls are TRBV3-1 (or the pseudogene TRBV3-2) and TRBJ2-2, with TRBD1 matching over 8 bases. Germline CDR1 is LGHDT and CDR2 is YNNKEL (reference sequence). The junction had 4 bases not matched to a gene; V was cut back by 4 bases and J by 6 bases. The CDR3 contains 14 residues. The CDR3 coding sequence is TGTGCCAGCAGCCCGAGGGGACAGGCCGGGGAGCTGTTTTTT. Its translation: CASSPRGQAGELFF.

The rearrangement uses TRBV28 and TRBJ1-4; D possibly corresponds to TRBD1 (6 bases). Trimming took 8 bases from V and 7 from J, leaving 20 bases between them. The CDR3 runs to 15 residues. Germline loops: CDR1 MDHEN, CDR2 SYDVKM. CDR3: CASGQPGEGSEKLFF. In DNA form, the CDR3 reads TGTGCCAGCGGACAACCAGGGGAGGGTAGTGAAAAACTGTTTTTT. Looking up the rest from reference TRBV28 and TRBJ1-4 gives the full variable domain: DVKVTQSSRYLVKRTGEKVFLECVQDMDHENMFWYRQDPGLGLRLIYFSYDVKMKEKGDIPEGYSVSREKKERFSLILESASTNQTSMYLCASGQPGEGSEKLFFGSGTQLSVL.

The V and J genes are TRBV10-3 and TRBJ1-2; perhaps TRBD1 as D (6 bases). Germline CDR1 is ENHRY and CDR2 is SYGVKD. CDR3 length equals 15 residues. The V and J ends lost 3 bases and 4 bases respectively, with 15 bases between them. The CDR3: CAISDIQGIRYGYTF. The CDR3 bases are TGTGCCATCAGTGACATACAGGGTATCCGCTATGGCTACACCTTC.

This chain joins TRBV2 and TRBJ1-6; D unclear. V lost 5 bases and J lost 0, with 5 bases in between. CDR1 is SNHLY, CDR2 FYNNEI, per germline. The CDR3 consists of 14 residues. The CDR3, as DNA: TGTGCCAGCAGTCAGAACTCCTATAATTCACCCCTCCACTTT. As protein: CASSQNSYNSPLHF. Supplemented by reference TRBV2 and TRBJ1-6, the full variable domain reads EPEVTQTPSHQVTQMGQEVILRCVPISNHLYFYWYRQILGQKVEFLVSFYNNEISEKSEIFDDQFSVERPDGSNFTLKIRSTKLEDSAMYFCASSQNSYNSPLHFGNGTRLTVT.

The chain links TRBV30 to TRBJ2-7; 7 nucleotides agree with TRBD1. J lost 4 bases, V lost 0 bases, and 9 bases had no gene match. The germline V gene has CDR1 GTSNPN and CDR2 SVGIG (reference sequence). The length of the CDR3 is 15 residues. The CDR3 sequence: CAWSVLGQGVYEQYF. The CDR3 DNA is TGTGCCTGGAGTGTACTGGGGCAGGGGGTTTACGAGCAGTACTTC.

This sequence joins TRBV28 and TRBJ1-2; perhaps TRBD1 as D (6 bases). This CDR3 is 17 amino acids long. Deletions cut 3 bases from V and 8 bases from J, with 25 bases between. CDR1 and CDR2 (germline): MDHEN, SYDVKM. CDR3 in DNA: TGTGCCAGCAGTTTCGGGTCGGTCGGCACAGGGAAGGACGGCTACACCTTC. It is translated as CASSFGSVGTGKDGYTF.

The rearrangement uses TRBV5-1 and TRBJ2-5; no clear D gene. Trimming shortened V by 3 bases and J by 4 bases, and 13 bases separated the two germline ends. The germline V gene encodes CDR1 SGHRS and CDR2 YFSETQ. There are 14 residues in the CDR3. The CDR3 reads CASSYNPVPETQYF. In DNA, the CDR3 is TGCGCCAGCAGCTACAATCCAGTGCCAGAGACCCAGTACTTC. Full variable domain (missing parts from reference TRBV5-1 and TRBJ2-5): KAGVTQTPRYLIKTRGQQVTLSCSPISGHRSVSWYQQTPGQGLQFLFEYFSETQRNKGNFPGRFSGRQFSNSRSEMNVSTLELGDSALYLCASSYNPVPETQYFGPGTRLLVL.

This chain uses TRBV2 with TRBJ2-1; 7 nucleotides match TRBD2. This CDR3 has 15 residues. The germline V gene has CDR1 SNHLY and CDR2 FYNNEI. Trimming at V came to 3 bases and at J to 10 bases, leaving 12 bases not matched to a gene. CDR3 sequence reads: CASSDSGTYGGEQFF. The CDR3 nucleotides read TGTGCCAGCAGTGACTCCGGGACCTACGGGGGGGAGCAGTTCTTC.

The rearrangement links TRBV5-4 to TRBJ1-2, with 9 bases identical to TRBD1. The J segment lost 3 bases and the V segment lost 2 bases, leaving 2 bases of the junction unmatched. Per the germline V gene, CDR1 is SGHNT and CDR2 is YYREEE (reference sequence). CDR3 length equals 14 residues. The CDR3 DNA is TGTGCCAGCAGCTTACAGGGGGCGGACTATGGCTACACCTTC. The encoded protein is CASSLQGADYGYTF.

The chain carries TRBV29-1 and TRBJ2-1, with 9 bases lining up with TRBD1. The CDR3 sequence is 13 residues long. J lost 6 bases, V lost 7 bases, and 7 bases had no gene match. Germline CDR1 is SQVTM and CDR2 is ANQGSEA. CDR3 sequence reads: CSGGTGTGNEQFF. The CDR3 coding sequence is TGCAGCGGAGGGACAGGGACCGGCAATGAGCAGTTCTTC.

The chain recombines TRBV12-3 or TRBV12-4 with TRBJ1-1, with a tentative D call TRBD1 (5 bases). Trimming stripped 2 bases from V and 6 bases from J, with 10 bases between. The CDR3 runs 13 residues. CDR3: CASSLTGVAEAFF. CDR3 in DNA: TGTGCCAGCAGTTTAACGGGGGTAGCTGAAGCTTTCTTT.

CDR3 bases: TGTGCCAGCAGCCAAGATTTGGCGGAAGAAAAACTGTTTTTT. It specifies CASSQDLAEEKLFF. The chain couples TRBV3-1 (or the pseudogene TRBV3-2) to TRBJ1-4; D unclear. CDR1 LGHDT and CDR2 YNNKEL come from the germline V gene (reference sequence). V was trimmed by 0 bases and J by 8 bases, leaving 10 bases between them. The CDR3 has 14 residues.

This clone was seen only once. The chain employs TRBV10-3 and TRBJ2-7, with a tentative D call TRBD1 (6 bases). Germline V gene lookup returns CDR1 ENHRY and CDR2 SYGVKD. V lost 10 bases to trimming and J lost 2 bases, with 12 bases between them. The CDR3 has 12 residues. The CDR3 nucleotides are TGTGCCACCGCGGACAGTACCTACGAGCAGTACTTC. Translated: CATADSTYEQYF.

This chain uses TRBV3-1 (or the pseudogene TRBV3-2) with TRBJ1-4, with D unresolved. The V gene lost 4 bases and the J gene lost 8 bases, with 8 bases spanning the gap. CDR3 length: 12 residues. Germline V CDR1 and CDR2: LGHDT, YNNKEL (reference sequence). DNA for the CDR3: TGTGCCAGCAGCCGGAGTGGAGAAAAACTGTTTTTT. Translation: CASSRSGEKLFF.

The chain carries TRBV30 and TRBJ1-6; 9 bases map to TRBD1. The V segment lost 2 bases and the J segment 10 bases; nucleotides outside the gene matches: 12. In germline, CDR1 is GTSNPN, CDR2 SVGIG (reference sequence). CDR3 length: 16 residues. As DNA, the CDR3 is TGTGCCTGGAGTTCTACAGGGGGCTCTAACAGGTCACCCCTCCACTTT. Amino acids: CAWSSTGGSNRSPLHF.

The CDR3 sequence: CASSIGLTSGSVDEQFF. The CDR3 coding sequence is TGTGCCAGTAGTATCGGTTTGACTAGCGGGAGTGTCGATGAGCAGTTCTTC. The chain links TRBV19 to TRBJ2-1, with TRBD2 matching 12 bases. After removal of 3 bases from V and 8 bases from J, the junction contained 11 bases not matched to a gene. The length of the CDR3 is 17 residues. The germline CDR1 and CDR2 sequences are LNHDA and SQIVND (reference sequence).

V usage is TRBV2 and J usage is TRBJ1-1; 7 bases line up with TRBD1. Germline-derived CDR1 and CDR2 are SNHLY and FYNNEI. V shed 5 bases and J 6 bases; nucleotides not matched to a gene: 3. The CDR3 is 12 amino acids. This CDR3 is CASSLDRAEAFF. For the CDR3, the DNA is TGTGCCAGCAGTCTAGACAGGGCTGAAGCTTTCTTT.